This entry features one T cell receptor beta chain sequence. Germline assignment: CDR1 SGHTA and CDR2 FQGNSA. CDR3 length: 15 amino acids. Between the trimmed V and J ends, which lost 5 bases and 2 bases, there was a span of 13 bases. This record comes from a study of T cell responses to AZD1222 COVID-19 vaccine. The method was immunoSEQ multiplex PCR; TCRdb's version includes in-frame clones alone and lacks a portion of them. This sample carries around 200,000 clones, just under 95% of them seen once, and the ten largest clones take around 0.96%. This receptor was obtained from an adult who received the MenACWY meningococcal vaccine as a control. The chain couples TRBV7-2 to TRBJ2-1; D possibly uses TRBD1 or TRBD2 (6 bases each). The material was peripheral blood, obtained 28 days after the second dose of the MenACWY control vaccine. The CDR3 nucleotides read TGTGCCAGCAGCCTAGGGGGGATAACCTACAATGAGCAGTTCTTC. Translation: CASSLGGITYNEQFF.